This T cell receptor beta chain comes out of a study of molecular identifiers for immune sequencing clone quantification (dated by TCRdb to between 2017 and 2018). Looking at the study overall: For a replicate experiment, RNA from approximately 20,000 or 100,000 naive CD8 T cells was divided into five aliquots, and four of the five aliquots were sequenced. CD8 T cells were used in a methods study to benchmark molecular-identifier clustering-based TCR repertoire sequencing (MIDCIRS) and TCR RNA copy counting. What the authors observed across the whole study: About 2.9 recovered TCR RNA copies per cell were obtained by modeling, versus about 10 by digital PCR, implying a capture efficiency of about 30%. Clones above 20 RNA copies held over 99% of molecules in CMV-specific effector cells but under 1% in naive cells. Without barcode sub-clustering, chimeric consensus sequences inflated TCR diversity; chimeras reached as high as 47%. The naive libraries included spiked-in Jurkat TCR RNA (under eleven copies' worth), and this Jurkat TCR RNA is not part of the donor repertoire. Spiked-in Jurkat TCR RNA equivalent to a single cell was reported to be detectable even among some 910,000 naive CD8 T cells. Identical TCR molecules sharing a barcode could cause highly expanded clone sizes to be underestimated.

About this clonotype itself: What this receptor recognizes is not known. Its ends do not fully match the called genes, so a read error is possible.

CDR1 and CDR2 are drawn from the germline V gene: SGHRS, YFSETQ. From the cysteine through the phenylalanine, the CDR3 covers 15 amino acids. Here the CDR3 DNA is all that survives: 45 bases in frame from base 1. The receptor library was made with PCR. For sequencing, a NextSeq 500 was employed. Preparation of bulk TCR libraries followed a previously described approach, with the TCR primers listed in Table S5. Purification of total RNA was performed with the Qiagen AllPrep DNA/RNA kit. Reads from multiple sequencing runs of the same library were pooled before analysis. Per the original workflow: Reads were retained only if the reads had an exact TCR constant sequence, and the retained reads were trimmed to 150 nt and grouped according to their 12-nt molecular barcodes. Reads inside each barcode group were sub-clustered using a 15% Levenshtein threshold, and a quality-weighted consensus sequence was constructed for each RNA molecule. Non-functional sequences were removed, as were lower-count sequences one edit away from another. Based on a fit of two negative binomial distributions, barcode sub-clusters having less than 20% of the maximum read count were discarded. The raw public reads went through TCRdb reprocessing: fastp at Q25, MiXCR clone calling, in-frame beta chains kept. Each record represents a unique CDR3 protein, reported with the most common genes and DNA among its rows. TCRdb assigned the V and J calls; the authors' analysis was not used. In this sample the table shows approximately 630,000 distinct CDR3 sequences, about 25% of which occur a single time. The leading ten clones occupy 0.78% of the sample.

Libraries of naive CD8 T cells were built from anywhere between about 19,000 and 1,000,000 sorted cells, with 10%, 30% or 50% of the purified RNA used. Naive CD8 T cells were FACS-sorted as CD8+CD4-CCR7+CD45RA+ on a BD FACSAria II into RLT Plus buffer. Ten to eleven TCR copies' worth of Jurkat RNA were spiked into about 19,000-1,000,000 naive CD8 T cell samples to test detection sensitivity. CD8 T cells were enriched with RosetteSep CD8+ T Cell Enrichment Cocktail and Ficoll-Paque, followed by ACK red cell lysis. This clonotype originated in a human donor in good health. Some libraries in this study had Jurkat cell RNA spiked in. The V and J genes are TRBV5-1 and TRBJ1-2; a confident D gene designation cannot be given. Sequencing was performed on naive CD8+ T cells from blood, with Jurkat cell RNA spiked in. The cell subset or site label, as the study defines it: FACS-sorted CD8+CD4-CCR7+CD45RA+ naive T cells. The nucleotide sequence is given as TGCGCCAACAGCTACGACTATACAGACAACTATGGCTACACCTTC. It specifies CANSYDYTDNYGYTF.